Following are 15 T cell receptor beta chains from one sample sequenced in a study of identifying expanded T cells in peripheral blood. This table comes from immunoSEQ multiplex PCR, and its TCRdb copy is limited to in-frame clones, with some not included. The repertoire holds around 84,000 clones, with roughly 90% as singletons. The sequenced sample was blood. Receptors were obtained from a person aged 18 to 70 in good health.

V is TRBV5-1 and J is TRBJ2-1; TRBD2 matches 7 bases. With 4 bases clipped from V and 3 bases from J, the junction kept 4 bases outside the gene matches. CDR3 length equals 14 residues. Germline CDR1 SGHRS, CDR2 YFSETQ. CDR3 bases: TGCGCCAGCAGCCTGAGGACTAGCTACAATGAGCAGTTCTTC. Protein product: CASSLRTSYNEQFF.

The sample holds one count of this clone. V usage is TRBV19 and J usage is TRBJ1-5, with 7 bases matching TRBD1. Germline lookup yields CDR1 LNHDA and CDR2 SQIVND (reference sequence). The CDR3 spans 15 residues. J lost 3 bases, V lost 5 bases, and 7 bases had no gene match. The CDR3 protein is CASSAGDRYNQPQHF. DNA of the CDR3: TGTGCCAGTAGTGCAGGGGACAGATACAATCAGCCCCAGCATTTT.

V usage is TRBV11-2 and J usage is TRBJ1-1; the match to TRBD1 covers 7 bases. J lost 1 base, V lost 3 bases, and 5 bases had no gene match. This CDR3 has 15 residues. Germline lookup yields CDR1 SGHAT and CDR2 FQNNGV. CDR3 DNA sequence: TGTGCCAGCAGCTTCAGGGGGGCCCAGAACACTGAAGCTTTCTTT. Protein product: CASSFRGAQNTEAFF. The whole variable domain, filled in from reference TRBV11-2 and TRBJ1-1, reads EAGVAQSPRYKIIEKRQSVAFWCNPISGHATLYWYQQILGQGPKLLIQFQNNGVVDDSQLPKDRFSAERLKGVDSTLKIQPAKLEDSAVYLCASSFRGAQNTEAFFGQGTRLTVV.

This rearrangement joins TRBV4-1 to TRBJ1-2; D perhaps matches TRBD1 (6 bases). This CDR3 spans 14 amino acids. Trimming took off 3 bases at V and 4 bases at J, with 12 bases between the two ends. Germline values: CDR1 MGHRA, CDR2 YSYEKL. The CDR3 DNA is TGCGCCAGCAGCCACTTTGGACAGTCCTATGGCTACACCTTC. Encoded protein: CASSHFGQSYGYTF.

This clone has just a few counts. The gene calls are TRBV6-7 and TRBJ1-1; 7 nucleotides align to TRBD1. TRBV6-7 is an ORF for which the function is uncertain. The CDR3 has 13 residues. The V and J ends lost 5 bases and 6 bases, in that order; junction bases with no gene match: 6. The CDR3 DNA follows: TGTGCCAGCAGTGAACAGGGGAAACCTGAAGCTTTCTTT. Its translation: CASSEQGKPEAFF.

V usage is TRBV4-1 and J usage is TRBJ2-1; 9 bases map to TRBD2. Germline V gene sequence: CDR1 MGHRA, CDR2 YSYEKL. The CDR3 contains 18 residues. Trimming removed 0 bases from V and 0 bases from J; junction bases left unmatched: 6. The DNA for the CDR3 is TGCGCCAGCAGCCAAGAGGCTAGCGGGACTAGCTCCTACAATGAGCAGTTCTTC. It codes for CASSQEASGTSSYNEQFF.

This rearrangement joins TRBV30 to TRBJ1-5, with a tentative D call TRBD1 (5 bases). Germline V CDR1 and CDR2: GTSNPN, SVGIG (reference sequence). CDR3 length: 13 residues. Trimming removed 1 base at V and 5 bases at J, with 9 bases between. CDR3 protein: CAWSGQGHQPQHF. Here the CDR3 DNA reads TGTGCCTGGAGTGGGCAGGGACATCAGCCCCAGCATTTT.

The V gene is TRBV4-3, the J gene TRBJ2-3; the D is unclear. The length of the CDR3 is 14 residues. Germline V gene sequence: CDR1 LGHNA, CDR2 YSLEER. Trimming cost V 0 bases and J 4 bases, with 8 bases left between them. CDR3 coding DNA: TGCGCCAGCAGCCAAGAAGGGTGGGCAGATACGCAGTATTTT. Encoded protein: CASSQEGWADTQYF.

This rearrangement joins TRBV5-1 to TRBJ2-5; D remains ambiguous. The V and J ends lost 0 bases and 4 bases respectively, with 16 bases between them. CDR1 and CDR2 (germline): SGHRS, YFSETQ. The CDR3 covers 16 residues. CDR3 in DNA: TGCGCCAGCAGCTTGGCGCCTTTGGGTTCCGGAGAGACCCAGTACTTC. The encoded protein is CASSLAPLGSGETQYF.

V is TRBV27 and J is TRBJ2-3; no definite D call. The CDR3 sequence is 15 residues long. The germline V gene encodes CDR1 MNHEY and CDR2 SMNVEV (reference sequence). Trimming removed 5 bases from V and 6 bases from J, with 18 bases in between. The chain's CDR3 is CASSQKRHNGDTQYF. CDR3 bases: TGTGCCAGCAGTCAAAAACGACATAACGGGGATACGCAGTATTTT.

The chain uses TRBV19 and TRBJ1-2; 8 bases agree with TRBD1. CDR1 and CDR2 (germline): LNHDA, SQIVND (reference sequence). CDR3 length: 13 residues. V was pared by 3 bases and J by 7 bases, with 4 bases of the junction left unmatched. CDR3 nucleotide sequence: TGTGCCAGTAGTATGGAGGGACAGGTTGGCTACACCTTC. Residues: CASSMEGQVGYTF.

J is TRBJ1-1 and V is TRBV5-1, with 7 positions matching TRBD1. Germline loops: CDR1 SGHRS, CDR2 YFSETQ. Trimming took 4 bases from V and 4 from J; bases not matched to a gene: 10. The CDR3 has 15 residues. The CDR3 region has the DNA TGCGCCAGCAGCCCCCAGGGGGGCTGGGGCACTGAAGCTTTCTTT. This gives the protein CASSPQGGWGTEAFF.

The rearrangement links TRBV5-4 to TRBJ2-5; tentative D call: TRBD1 (6 bases). Germline values: CDR1 SGHNT, CDR2 YYREEE (reference sequence). V lost 4 bases, J lost 1 base, and 11 bases lay in between. This CDR3 is 14 amino acids long. The CDR3 loop reads CASSLTQGQETQYF. In DNA, the CDR3 is TGTGCCAGCAGCCTGACACAGGGCCAAGAGACCCAGTACTTC.

The V and J genes are TRBV5-1 and TRBJ2-2, with D perhaps TRBD1 or TRBD2 (5 bases each). CDR3 length equals 15 residues. Trimming took off 4 bases at V and 10 bases at J, with 20 bases between the two ends. CDR1 and CDR2 from the germline V gene are SGHRS and YFSETQ. CDR3 amino acids: CASSQEPGPPEELFF. CDR3 nucleotides: TGCGCCAGCAGCCAGGAGCCGGGACCTCCTGAGGAGCTGTTTTTT. Full variable domain (missing parts from reference TRBV5-1 and TRBJ2-2): KAGVTQTPRYLIKTRGQQVTLSCSPISGHRSVSWYQQTPGQGLQFLFEYFSETQRNKGNFPGRFSGRQFSNSRSEMNVSTLELGDSALYLCASSQEPGPPEELFFGEGSRLTVL.

CDR3 protein: CASSVSTNTDTQYF. CDR3 nucleotide sequence: TGTGCCAGTAGTGTTTCGACTAACACAGATACGCAGTATTTT. V is TRBV19 and J is TRBJ2-3; the D gene is possibly TRBD2 (5 bases). The length of the CDR3 is 14 residues. From germline, CDR1 is LNHDA and CDR2 SQIVND (reference sequence). V lost 5 bases, J lost 2 bases, and 11 bases lay in between.